The T cell receptor beta chain described here comes from a study of cytomegalovirus exposure and HLA in healthy donors. 60 Vbeta and 13 Jbeta primers were used in PCR. TCRdb's copy holds only in-frame clones and misses some; the assay was immunoSEQ multiplex PCR. This table has about 120,000 clones, less than 80% appearing once. CDR3 size: 17 residues. CDR1 and CDR2 (germline): SGHRS, YFSETQ. After removal of 3 bases from V and 9 bases from J, the junction contained 15 bases not matched to a gene. Sequencing used PBMCs. This receptor was identified in a young man in good health and CMV-seronegative. The chain carries TRBV5-1 and TRBJ1-6; 7 bases align to TRBD1. The CDR3 sequence is CASSYGQDFYLGSPLHF. For the CDR3, the DNA is TGCGCCAGCAGCTACGGACAGGATTTTTATCTGGGTTCACCCCTCCACTTT.